This is a list of T cell receptor beta chains from one sample in a study of blood T cell repertoires in COVID-19. Sequenced by immunoSEQ multiplex PCR; TCRdb stores in-frame clones only, minus some. The data hold around 470,000 clones, with 80% to 90% observed a single time. Material for sequencing was peripheral blood. These receptors all come from a man aged 18 to 29 with COVID-19, enrolled during active disease. CDR3s leave out the opening cysteine and the closing phenylalanine or tryptophan.

v_call,cdr3_length,cdr3_aa
TRBV15,11,ATSSGEFLGYT
TRBV24-1,12,ATSRGLQGDTQY
TRBV7-8,13,ASSLNLGLVYEQY
TRBV14,13,ASSAQDRVFYEQY
TRBV27,12,ASSYRGQGGGYT
TRBV24-1,11,ATKGRSGNEQF
TRBV13,11,ASSYYRGNEQF
TRBV5-1,17,ASKAGVGVRIANTGELF
TRBV3-1/TRBV3-2,12,ASSQRTGPETQY
TRBV27,13,ASSFVADRNNEQF